The rows below give T cell receptor beta chains drawn from one sample of a study of cytomegalovirus exposure and HLA in healthy donors. The repertoire was sequenced with immunoSEQ multiplex PCR; TCRdb's copy has only in-frame clones and lacks some. The data hold about 150,000 clones, with 79% observed a single time. The sequencing input was PBMCs. The receptors derive from a man aged 50 or older in good health and CMV-seropositive. CDR3s leave out the opening cysteine and the closing phenylalanine or tryptophan.

V gene: TRBV27; J gene: TRBJ2-5; CDR3 length: 13; CDR3 protein: ASTKIAGAWETQY
V gene: TRBV5-1; J gene: TRBJ2-1; CDR3 length: 15; CDR3 protein: ASSLGIGGGSYNEQF
V gene: TRBV5-4; J gene: TRBJ1-1; CDR3 length: 12; CDR3 protein: ASSAAGPRGGAF
V gene: TRBV28; J gene: TRBJ2-1; CDR3 length: 18; CDR3 protein: ASSHKKGEASGISYNEQF
V gene: TRBV5-4; J gene: TRBJ2-7; CDR3 length: 13; CDR3 protein: ASSRALAGQYEQY
V gene: TRBV5-1; J gene: TRBJ2-7; CDR3 length: 18; CDR3 protein: ASSSLLRDRVLTRTYEQY
V gene: TRBV19; J gene: TRBJ2-5; CDR3 length: 16; CDR3 protein: ASSLHPGTSGRGETQY
V gene: TRBV30; J gene: TRBJ2-7; CDR3 length: 11; CDR3 protein: AWSTVLHYEQY
V gene: TRBV5-1; J gene: TRBJ1-5; CDR3 length: 13; CDR3 protein: ASSLTGVSNQPQH
V gene: TRBV5-1; J gene: TRBJ2-1; CDR3 length: 11; CDR3 protein: ASSGGQLREQF
V gene: TRBV6-1; J gene: TRBJ1-6; CDR3 length: 17; CDR3 protein: ASSESGVWGELSNSPLH
V gene: TRBV27; J gene: TRBJ2-7; CDR3 length: 13; CDR3 protein: ASRYRDQGAYEQY
V gene: TRBV5-6; J gene: TRBJ1-3; CDR3 length: 11; CDR3 protein: ASSIVSGNTIY
V gene: TRBV5-1; J gene: TRBJ2-5; CDR3 length: 11; CDR3 protein: ASSPQGEETQY
V gene: TRBV11-3; J gene: TRBJ2-1; CDR3 length: 13; CDR3 protein: ASSLGLAGGREQF
V gene: TRBV19; J gene: TRBJ2-7; CDR3 length: 13; CDR3 protein: ASSVTSGSSYEQY
V gene: TRBV5-1; J gene: TRBJ2-3; CDR3 length: 10; CDR3 protein: ASSPDRDTQY
V gene: TRBV28; J gene: TRBJ2-7; CDR3 length: 8; CDR3 protein: ASRANEQY
V gene: TRBV5-5; J gene: TRBJ1-6; CDR3 length: 13; CDR3 protein: ASSLLQGAASPLH
V gene: TRBV10-1; J gene: TRBJ2-7; CDR3 length: 12; CDR3 protein: ASSEGGVRAEQY
V gene: TRBV2; J gene: TRBJ1-5; CDR3 length: 12; CDR3 protein: ASNPGQGYQPQH
V gene: TRBV10-3; J gene: TRBJ2-5; CDR3 length: 11; CDR3 protein: AISRQGEETQY
V gene: TRBV28; J gene: TRBJ1-1; CDR3 length: 11; CDR3 protein: ASSLESEAEAF
V gene: TRBV6-1; J gene: TRBJ2-5; CDR3 length: 14; CDR3 protein: ASSGGSGRDQETQY
V gene: TRBV2; J gene: TRBJ2-3; CDR3 length: 12; CDR3 protein: ASSDGGSTDTQY
V gene: TRBV6-4; J gene: TRBJ2-2; CDR3 length: 12; CDR3 protein: ASENGEFVGELF
V gene: TRBV5-4; J gene: TRBJ1-1; CDR3 length: 12; CDR3 protein: ASSGRGLNTEAF
V gene: TRBV2; J gene: TRBJ1-1; CDR3 length: 14; CDR3 protein: ASSREGGRMNTEAF
V gene: TRBV4-1; J gene: TRBJ2-5; CDR3 length: 14; CDR3 protein: ASTAVVAGGRETQY
V gene: TRBV27; J gene: TRBJ2-3; CDR3 length: 12; CDR3 protein: ASSSGRGTDTQY
V gene: TRBV7-9; J gene: TRBJ2-3; CDR3 length: 13; CDR3 protein: ASSRWLAGYDTQY
V gene: TRBV18; J gene: TRBJ2-3; CDR3 length: 12; CDR3 protein: ASSLTAITDTQY
V gene: TRBV7-9; J gene: TRBJ2-2; CDR3 length: 13; CDR3 protein: ASSLSEGATGELF
V gene: TRBV28; J gene: TRBJ2-3; CDR3 length: 17; CDR3 protein: ASSPPIWREGSIADTQY
V gene: TRBV28; J gene: TRBJ2-7; CDR3 length: 12; CDR3 protein: ASSSVARSYEQY
V gene: TRBV18; J gene: TRBJ2-3; CDR3 length: 12; CDR3 protein: ASSPYGSTDTQY
V gene: TRBV27; J gene: TRBJ1-6; CDR3 length: 12; CDR3 protein: ASTTISGNSPLH
V gene: TRBV21-1; J gene: TRBJ2-7; CDR3 length: 16; CDR3 protein: ASSKAIYFLLAGDFPV
V gene: TRBV5-1; J gene: TRBJ1-2; CDR3 length: 13; CDR3 protein: ASSLGSQYRYGYT
V gene: TRBV5-1; J gene: TRBJ1-3; CDR3 length: 12; CDR3 protein: ASSGGTGGNTIY
V gene: TRBV9; J gene: TRBJ1-2; CDR3 length: 13; CDR3 protein: ASSVDWGQAYGYT
V gene: TRBV6-5; J gene: TRBJ2-5; CDR3 length: 11; CDR3 protein: ASSAPGQETQY
V gene: TRBV19; J gene: TRBJ1-5; CDR3 length: 13; CDR3 protein: ASSRDRVSNQPQH
V gene: TRBV2; J gene: TRBJ2-7; CDR3 length: 13; CDR3 protein: ASSRTGTATYEQY
V gene: TRBV10-2; J gene: TRBJ2-7; CDR3 length: 22; CDR3 protein: ASIYLPTTRWREMEHLISYEQY
V gene: TRBV5-1; J gene: TRBJ2-3; CDR3 length: 12; CDR3 protein: ASSLAQAADTQY